This TCR beta chain was recorded in a study of CD8 T cells in ankylosing spondylitis. Germline V gene data show CDR1 as SGHVS and CDR2 as FQNEAQ. This CDR3 spans 13 amino acids. The V end lost 5 bases, the J end lost 2 bases, and 8 bases lay between the germline ends. TCRdb independently ran MiXCR on the 5' RACE reads; one entry per CDR3 protein. The sample holds around 140,000 distinct CDR3 sequences, about an eighth seen once. This clonotype was seen at least ten times. The gene calls are TRBV7-8 and TRBJ2-3, with D possibly being TRBD1 or TRBD2 (6 bases each). The receptor was derived from a female donor with ankylosing spondylitis or in good health (not recorded which). Specimen: blood, either unsorted or a sorted T cell fraction (not recorded which). The CDR3 DNA follows: TGTGCCAGCAGCAGGGGGGTCACAGATACGCAGTATTTT. Translating gives CASSRGVTDTQYF. The full variable domain, rest sourced from reference TRBV7-8 and TRBJ2-3, is GAGVSQSPRYKVAKRGQDVALRCDPISGHVSLFWYQQALGQGPEFLTYFQNEAQLDKSGLPSDRFFAERPEGSVSTLKIQRTQQEDSAVYLCASSRGVTDTQYFGPGTRLTVL.